The entry below describes one TCR beta chain. These data belong to a study of blood T cell repertoires in COVID-19. Study summary: In each case, the material was cDNA or gDNA derived from T cells, B-cell-depleted T cells, or PBMCs.

Assignment of participants to cohorts was predicated upon participant-reported clinical history. Each recovered donor of Cohort 3 presented with two negative PCRs, clearance, or symptom resolution. The table came from immunoSEQ multiplex PCR; TCRdb's copy has only in-frame clones and leaves some out. The table lists around 480,000 clones, about nine tenths of them singletons. This CDR3 spans 17 amino acids. Germline CDR1 KGHSH, CDR2 LQKENI. Losses at the gene ends were 3 bases for V and 3 bases for J; bases not matched to a gene: 11. The receptor was isolated from a woman under 30 who had recovered from COVID-19. V and J are TRBV18 and TRBJ1-3; 7 nucleotides match TRBD1. The sample consisted of PBMCs or T cells enriched from blood (not recorded which). CDR3 in amino acids: CASSPSRQGGLGNTIYF. CDR3 in DNA: TGTGCCAGCTCACCTTCGAGGCAAGGGGGCCTTGGAAACACCATATATTTT.